This T cell receptor (beta chain) was found in a study of glioma-infiltrating T cells. About this clonotype: The antigen is unknown. Its ends do not fully match the called genes, so a read error is possible.

The iRepertoire nested amplicon-rescue multiplex PCR amplified TCR alpha and beta CDR3s from RNA. One-step reverse transcription and amplification started from about 100-400 ng of tissue mRNA or PBMC total RNA. TCRdb reprocessed the multiplex PCR reads with MiXCR, giving one entry per CDR3 protein. The table has around 190,000 distinct CDR3 sequences, roughly a third seen once; the top ten hold around 20%. Study-level results: Only very few CDR3 sequences appeared in both tissue and blood.

The CDR3 is 14 amino acids. Germline CDR1 reads DFQATT; CDR2 reads SNEGSKA (reference sequence). The TCR originated in a human donor with low-grade glioma or glioblastoma, undergoing nonglioma brain surgery, or in good health (not recorded which). This chain links TRBV20-1 with TRBJ2-7, with D perhaps matching TRBD1 (6 bases). Sequenced sample: glioma tissue, nonneoplastic brain tissue, or PBMCs (not recorded which). CDR3 DNA: TGCAGTGTGCGTCCAGGACAGCTGTCATACGAGCGGTACTTC. This sequence encodes CSVRPGQLSYERYF.